What follows are 20 T cell receptor beta chains derived from one specimen sequenced in a study of metastatic and nonmetastatic thyroid tumors (dated by TCRdb to between 2020 and 2021). Library construction relied on PCR. Sequencing relied on an Illumina HiSeq 4000. TCRdb applied fastp at Q25 and MiXCR to the public reads, then kept only in-frame beta chains. This sample comprises several thousand clones, more than 25% of them detected only once. Jointly, the top ten make up 40% to 45% of the sample. No patient had received any treatment before thyroid surgery. Material for sequencing was tumor tissue. The receptor set was obtained from a male donor with papillary thyroid cancer or a benign thyroid nodule (not recorded which). Some clones in this sample may be carry-over from other donors' samples.

The chain has TRBV5-1 and TRBJ2-1, with 9 bases identical to TRBD2. V was clipped by 4 bases and J by 1 base; unmatched bases: 3. Germline values: CDR1 SGHRS, CDR2 YFSETQ. The length of the CDR3 is 15 residues. In DNA, the CDR3 is TGCGCCAGCAGCCTGACTAGCGGATCCTACAATGAGCAGTTCTTC. This codes for CASSLTSGSYNEQFF. Based on the CDR3 plus reference TRBV5-1 and TRBJ2-1, the full variable domain is KAGVTQTPRYLIKTRGQQVTLSCSPISGHRSVSWYQQTPGQGLQFLFEYFSETQRNKGNFPGRFSGRQFSNSRSEMNVSTLELGDSALYLCASSLTSGSYNEQFFGPGTRLTVL.

This clone appeared a few times. One end of the junction varies from germline; a read error may be responsible. The chain combines TRBV6-2 or TRBV6-3 with TRBJ1-6; possibly TRBD1 for D (6 bases). Germline V gives CDR1 MNHEY, CDR2 SVGEGT. The CDR3 totals 16 residues. CDR3 amino acids: CASTLGRRGRDSPLHF. In DNA, the CDR3 is TGTGCCAGCACCCTAGGGCGCAGGGGACGGGATTCGCCCCTCCACTTT.

CDR3: CASSIARYNEQFF. In nucleotides, the CDR3 is TGTGCCAGTAGTATAGCCCGCTACAATGAGCAGTTCTTC. The J gene is TRBJ2-1, the V gene TRBV19; unclear D gene. The germline V gene has CDR1 LNHDA and CDR2 SQIVND (reference sequence). This CDR3 contains 13 residues. Trimming took off 1 base at V and 3 bases at J, with 4 bases between the two ends.

This clone was detected only a few times. As DNA, the CDR3 is TGTGCCAGCAGTCCCCGGCGACCTGGACGCCTGAACACTGAAGCTTTCTTT. It encodes CASSPRRPGRLNTEAFF. The V and J genes are TRBV27 and TRBJ1-1; D gene ambiguous. The germline gives CDR1 MNHEY, CDR2 SMNVEV (reference sequence). Trimming pared 5 bases from V and 0 bases from J, leaving 19 bases between. The CDR3 has 17 amino acids.

This clone was seen at least ten times. The chain combines TRBV7-2 with TRBJ2-1; a weak D match, TRBD1 (6 bases). Trimming left V 2 bases short and J 11 bases short, with 19 bases between. The germline V gene encodes CDR1 SGHTA and CDR2 FQGNSA. The CDR3 has 15 amino acids. In nucleotides, the CDR3 is TGTGCCAGCAGCTTATCCCCGAGGGGGACGGGGCAGCAGTTCTTC. It is translated as CASSLSPRGTGQQFF.

In this sample, this clone is medium-sized. The chain employs TRBV28 and TRBJ1-5; D is perhaps TRBD1 (6 bases). Trimming took 5 bases from V and 2 from J, leaving 22 bases between them. Germline loops: CDR1 MDHEN, CDR2 SYDVKM. The CDR3 is 18 amino acids. The CDR3 DNA reads as TGTGCCAGCAGTAGTGGGGTAGGGGGGCAGGGACGCAATCAGCCCCAGCATTTT. Its translation: CASSSGVGGQGRNQPQHF.

The gene calls are TRBV5-1 and TRBJ2-1, with 12 bases lining up with TRBD2. The CDR3 runs 16 residues. CDR1 is SGHRS, CDR2 YFSETQ, per germline. Trimming at V came to 0 bases and at J to 7 bases, leaving 5 bases not matched to a gene. The CDR3 coding sequence is TGCGCCAGCAGCTTGGGGGGACTAGCGGGCGGGAATGAGCAGTTCTTC. It encodes CASSLGGLAGGNEQFF.

This clone is medium-sized within its sample. The J gene is TRBJ1-1, the V gene TRBV5-1, with TRBD1 matching over 7 bases. Germline V CDR1 and CDR2: SGHRS, YFSETQ. CDR3 length: 15 amino acids. J gave up 5 bases and V 2 bases, and 9 bases lay outside the gene matches. The CDR3, as DNA: TGCGCCAGCAGCTTTAACAGGGGCTTGGGGACTGAAGCTTTCTTT. Translated: CASSFNRGLGTEAFF. The complete variable domain, with remaining parts taken from reference TRBV5-1 and TRBJ1-1, reads KAGVTQTPRYLIKTRGQQVTLSCSPISGHRSVSWYQQTPGQGLQFLFEYFSETQRNKGNFPGRFSGRQFSNSRSEMNVSTLELGDSALYLCASSFNRGLGTEAFFGQGTRLTVV.

This clone came up a few times. The V gene is TRBV6-2 or TRBV6-3, the J gene TRBJ2-7; D ambiguous. The CDR3 extends over 18 amino acids. Germline-derived CDR1 and CDR2 are MNHEY and SVGEGT. The ends were cut back, 6 bases at V and 5 bases at J, with 29 bases in the middle. CDR3 in DNA: TGTGCCAGCAGCCCTAAGGCCTACCCCGGCCTCGAGGCCAACGAGCAGTACTTC. Protein: CASSPKAYPGLEANEQYF.

This clone has a handful of counts. The CDR3 nucleotides read TGTGCCAGCAGATCAGGGAGTTTGAACACTGAAGCTTTCTTT. It encodes CASRSGSLNTEAFF. The chain joins TRBV28 to TRBJ1-1; a weak D match, TRBD1 (5 bases). The V end lost 6 bases, the J end lost 0 bases, and 11 bases lay between the germline ends. Germline V gene lookup returns CDR1 MDHEN and CDR2 SYDVKM. This CDR3 is 14 amino acids long.

V gene TRBV19 combines with J gene TRBJ1-5; TRBD1 is a possible D gene (5 bases). Per the germline V gene, CDR1 is LNHDA and CDR2 is SQIVND (reference sequence). The CDR3 loop spans 17 amino acids. V gave up 10 bases and J gave up 0 bases, with 22 bases separating them. Written as DNA, the CDR3 is TGTGCCACTCAGGGACTAGAGGCACCCTATAGCAATCAGCCCCAGCATTTT. Amino acid sequence: CATQGLEAPYSNQPQHF.

V usage is TRBV6-1 and J usage is TRBJ1-6; TRBD1 might be the D (6 bases). In germline, CDR1 is MNHNS, CDR2 SASEGT. V lost 6 bases, J lost 0 bases, and 15 bases lay in between. This CDR3 comprises 17 residues. The CDR3 DNA sequence: TGTGCCAGCAGAACCGGACAGTGGGGCTCCTATAATTCACCCCTCCACTTT. Translating it yields CASRTGQWGSYNSPLHF.

This clone occurred a few times. The rearrangement joins TRBV6-5 to TRBJ1-6; D call uncertain. This CDR3 region has 15 residues. Germline lookup yields CDR1 MNHEY and CDR2 SVGAGI. Trimming took off 3 bases at V and 14 bases at J, with 20 bases between the two ends. CDR3 residues: CASSYGLFGAAALHF. As DNA, the CDR3 is TGTGCCAGCAGTTATGGTCTTTTCGGTGCGGCAGCCCTCCACTTT.

This clone was detected many times. The J gene is TRBJ1-1, the V gene TRBV30; TRBD1 is a possible D gene (5 bases). Trimming left V 3 bases short and J 4 bases short, with 12 bases between. From germline, CDR1 is GTSNPN and CDR2 SVGIG (reference sequence). This CDR3 region has 13 residues. The CDR3 loop reads CAWRGKGFTEAFF. CDR3 sequence (DNA): TGTGCCTGGAGGGGGAAGGGGTTCACTGAAGCTTTCTTT.

The chain is built from TRBV6-5 and TRBJ1-2; D is undetermined. This CDR3 comprises 13 residues. CDR1 MNHEY and CDR2 SVGAGI come from the germline V gene. V lost 2 bases to trimming and J lost 5 bases, with 9 bases between them. CDR3 in DNA: TGTGCCAGCAGTTACGGAGGGTTTTATGGCTACACCTTC. It is translated as CASSYGGFYGYTF.

V and J are TRBV7-8 and TRBJ1-5; 10 bases agree with TRBD1. V trimming: 4 bases; J trimming: 3 bases; junction bases outside the gene matches: 6. Germline V CDR1 and CDR2: SGHVS, FQNEAQ. The CDR3 totals 16 residues. Here the CDR3 DNA reads TGTGCCAGCAGCTCAACCGGGACAGGGGCCAATCAGCCCCAGCATTTT. Translation: CASSSTGTGANQPQHF.

J is TRBJ2-7 and V is TRBV28; possible D gene TRBD1, 6 bases. Trimming shortened V by 6 bases and J by 5 bases, and 23 bases separated the two germline ends. Germline lookup yields CDR1 MDHEN and CDR2 SYDVKM. The CDR3 extends over 16 amino acids. CDR3 sequence: CASREEGVLPWDEQYF. CDR3 DNA sequence: TGTGCCAGCAGGGAAGAGGGGGTACTACCCTGGGACGAGCAGTACTTC.

This clone was detected only a few times. The chain couples TRBV6-2 or TRBV6-3 to TRBJ1-6; 7 nucleotides agree with TRBD1. V was clipped by 8 bases and J by 7 bases; unmatched bases: 5. The CDR3 is made up of 13 amino acids. CDR1 and CDR2 (germline): MNHEY, SVGEGT. The CDR3: CASGTDGNSPLHF. The CDR3 DNA reads TGTGCCAGCGGGACAGATGGAAATTCACCCCTCCACTTT.

This clone was observed a single time. This chain links TRBV20-1 with TRBJ1-1; possibly TRBD1 for D (5 bases). The CDR3 loop spans 14 amino acids. The germline CDR1 and CDR2 sequences are DFQATT and SNEGSKA (reference sequence). V was shortened by 7 bases and J by 1 base, with 16 bases between the two germline ends. In DNA form, the CDR3 reads TGCAGTGATACACCGGGACCCAGGAACACTGAAGCTTTCTTT. Its translation: CSDTPGPRNTEAFF.

The chain employs TRBV2 and TRBJ1-5; TRBD1 agrees at 8 bases. Germline CDR1 SNHLY, CDR2 FYNNEI. V gave up 6 bases and J gave up 6 bases; unmatched junction bases: 4. CDR3 length: 13 amino acids. The CDR3 loop is CASRGDRGQPQHF. In DNA, the CDR3 is TGTGCCAGCAGGGGAGACAGGGGTCAGCCCCAGCATTTT.